Shown below are 2 T cell receptor beta chains from a single sample sequenced in a study of beta chain features in type 1 diabetes (dated by TCRdb to 2017 to 2018). Study-wide conclusions, independent of this receptor: In all four CD4+ subsets, TCRB CDR3 length was moderately but significantly shorter in type 1 diabetes patients.

Their recognized antigens are unknown. Library prep was done by the immunoSEQ multiplex PCR assay. All of the isolated RNA was reverse transcribed with the High Capacity cDNA Reverse Transcription Kit, so expressed TCRB transcripts were sequenced. TCRdb carries this immuneACCESS record with in-frame sequences only. Its versions omit some clonotypes, under half of them owing to an unresolved V gene in the studies checked, with the rest unexplained. The sample table contains roughly 100,000 clones; only one count was recorded for roughly 28% of them. More than 0.5% of the sample comes from the top ten. Specimen: central memory CD4+ T cells from blood. The receptor set was obtained from a woman between 18 and 30 years old with type 1 diabetes.

This chain links TRBV15 with TRBJ1-6; no clear D gene. This CDR3 comprises 16 residues. Deletions cut 1 base from V and 0 bases from J, with 7 bases between. Germline assignment: CDR1 LNHNV and CDR2 YYDKDF (reference sequence). CDR3 sequence: CATSRGPSSYNSPLHF. In nucleotides, the CDR3 is TGTGCCACCAGCAGAGGCCCCAGCTCCTATAATTCACCCCTCCACTTT.

The chain recombines TRBV21-1 with TRBJ2-1; the table's D call TRBD2 went unverified against the DNA. TRBV21-1 counts as a pseudogene. The CDR3 totals 17 residues. The CDR3 here is CASSMGETSGSYNEQFF. CDR3 coding DNA: TGTGCCAGCAGCATGGGGGAGACTAGCGGGTCCTACAATGAGCAGTTCTTC.